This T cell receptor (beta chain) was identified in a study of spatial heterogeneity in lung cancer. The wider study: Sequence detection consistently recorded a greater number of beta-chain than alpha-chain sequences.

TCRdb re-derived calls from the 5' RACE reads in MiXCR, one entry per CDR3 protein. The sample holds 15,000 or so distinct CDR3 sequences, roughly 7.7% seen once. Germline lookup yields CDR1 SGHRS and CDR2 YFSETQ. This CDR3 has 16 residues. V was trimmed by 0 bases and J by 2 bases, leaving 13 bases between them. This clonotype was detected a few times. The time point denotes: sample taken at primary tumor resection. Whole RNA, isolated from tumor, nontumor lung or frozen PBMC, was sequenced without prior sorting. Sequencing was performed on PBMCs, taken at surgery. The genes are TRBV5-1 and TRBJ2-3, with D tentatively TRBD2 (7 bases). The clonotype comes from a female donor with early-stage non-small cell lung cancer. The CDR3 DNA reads TGCGCCAGCAGCTTGGCGGGGGGCCTGTCCACAGATACGCAGTATTTT. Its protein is CASSLAGGLSTDTQYF.